The 15 T cell receptor beta chains given below trace back to one sample, sequenced in a study of OX40 agonist ivuxolimab in advanced cancers. Some clones are missing from TCRdb's copy, which holds only in-frame ones; the method was immunoSEQ multiplex PCR. Of 98,000 or so clones listed, roughly 94% are singletons. The source was CD4+ or CD8+ T cells sorted from blood, collected in a trial of the OX40 agonist ivuxolimab. Receptors were obtained from an adult with an advanced solid tumor such as melanoma, head and neck, liver or kidney cancer.

The V gene is TRBV10-3, the J gene TRBJ1-1; the D gene is possibly TRBD1 (5 bases). CDR1 and CDR2 (germline): ENHRY, SYGVKD. The V end was cut by 3 bases, the J end by 5 bases, with 13 bases between. The CDR3 has 14 residues. In DNA, the CDR3 is TGTGCCATCAGTGAAGGAGGGGAACGGACTGAAGCTTTCTTT. Translated, it gives CAISEGGERTEAFF.

The genes are TRBV27 and TRBJ2-7, with TRBD2 matching 9 bases. Germline CDR1 reads MNHEY; CDR2 reads SMNVEV (reference sequence). J lost 6 bases, V lost 6 bases, and 21 bases had no gene match. The CDR3 is 18 residues long. The CDR3 bases are TGTGCCAGCAGGGCCGAGGGAGGGCTAGCGGGAATCTTCACCGAGCAGTACTTC. Amino acids: CASRAEGGLAGIFTEQYF.

The V and J genes are TRBV7-2 and TRBJ2-3; the match to TRBD2 covers 8 bases. After removal of 5 bases from V and 5 bases from J, the junction contained 9 bases not matched to a gene. The CDR3 runs 15 residues. Germline CDR1 and CDR2: SGHTA and FQGNSA. CDR3 DNA sequence: TGTGCCAGCAGCCCCAGGCGGGGGGCACTAGATACGCAGTATTTT. Residues: CASSPRRGALDTQYF.

J is TRBJ1-5 and V is TRBV5-5, with D possibly TRBD1 on 5 matching bases. The CDR3 is 16 amino acids. Deletions cut 2 bases from V and 1 base from J, with 13 bases between. The germline V gene encodes CDR1 SGHKS and CDR2 YYEKEE (reference sequence). The CDR3 protein is CASSFSAGRSNQPQHF. As DNA, the CDR3 is TGTGCCAGCAGCTTCTCGGCAGGGAGGAGCAATCAGCCCCAGCATTTT.

V gene TRBV7-9 combines with J gene TRBJ1-4, with D maybe TRBD1 (5 bases). V shed 4 bases and J shed 0 bases, with 9 bases lying between them. The length of the CDR3 is 15 residues. Germline CDR1 reads SEHNR; CDR2 reads FQNEAQ (reference sequence). CDR3 nucleotides: TGTGCCAGCAGCTGGGGGGGGGCAACTAATGAAAAACTGTTTTTT. Translated: CASSWGGATNEKLFF.

This clone was detected once. The chain links TRBV5-6 to TRBJ1-5; 9 positions match TRBD1. V dropped 4 bases and J dropped 5; count of bases not matched to a gene: 10. This CDR3 region has 16 residues. Germline-derived CDR1 and CDR2 are SGHDT and YYEEEE. The CDR3 DNA reads as TGTGCCAGCAGCCCGCGAAAGACAGGGGGGGATCAGCCCCAGCATTTT. Encoded protein: CASSPRKTGGDQPQHF.

The chain recombines TRBV6-5 with TRBJ2-1; D not certain. Germline V gene data show CDR1 as MNHEY and CDR2 as SVGAGI. V was clipped by 1 base and J by 4 bases, with 11 bases between them. This CDR3 region has 15 residues. As DNA, the CDR3 is TGTGCCAGCAGTTACTATGCACTTTCGTACAATGAGCAGTTCTTC. It yields the protein CASSYYALSYNEQFF.

The gene calls are TRBV2 and TRBJ1-5; D is ambiguous. The CDR3 is 14 amino acids. Germline V lookup: CDR1 SNHLY, CDR2 FYNNEI. The V end lost 0 bases, the J end lost 6 bases, and 9 bases lay between the germline ends. CDR3 nucleotide sequence: TGTGCCAGCAGTGAAGCGCGGGCACCTCAGCCCCAGCATTTT. It translates to CASSEARAPQPQHF.

DNA for the CDR3: TGTGCCAGCACCCCAGAGACGGCCGCGGTAGGGCCCCAGCATTTT. Amino acid sequence: CASTPETAAVGPQHF. V usage is TRBV5-8 and J usage is TRBJ1-5; D call uncertain. V was pared by 6 bases and J by 9 bases, with 22 bases between. The CDR3 sequence is 15 residues long. Germline V lookup: CDR1 SGHTS, CDR2 YDEGEE.

The V and J genes are TRBV29-1 and TRBJ1-2, with TRBD1 matching 8 bases. V gave up 4 bases and J gave up 4 bases; unmatched junction bases: 2. This CDR3 region has 12 residues. CDR1 is SQVTM, CDR2 ANQGSEA, per germline. CDR3 sequence reads: CSVVTGAYGYTF. For the CDR3, the DNA is TGCAGCGTTGTGACAGGGGCCTATGGCTACACCTTC.

The chain recombines TRBV15 with TRBJ1-2; 12 bases agree with TRBD1. CDR1 LNHNV and CDR2 YYDKDF come from the germline V gene (reference sequence). V shed 3 bases and J 2 bases; nucleotides not matched to a gene: 1. The CDR3 covers 15 residues. The CDR3 bases are TGTGCCACCAGCAGGGGGACAGGGGGCAACTATGGCTACACCTTC. Translating it yields CATSRGTGGNYGYTF.

The V gene is TRBV9, the J gene TRBJ1-1; perhaps TRBD1 as D (5 bases). Germline CDR1 and CDR2: SGDLS and YYNGEE. V lost 4 bases to trimming and J lost 1 base, with 14 bases between them. The CDR3 is 15 residues long. CDR3 in DNA: TGTGCCAGCAGCTTATCAGGGACGGAGAACACTGAAGCTTTCTTT. Amino acids: CASSLSGTENTEAFF.

The chain joins TRBV6-6 to TRBJ1-6, with D perhaps TRBD1 (5 bases). The ends were cut back, 4 bases at V and 6 bases at J, with 16 bases in the middle. Germline CDR1 is MNHNY and CDR2 is SVGAGI (reference sequence). The CDR3 is 16 residues long. The CDR3 DNA follows: TGTGCCAGCAGTTTTGAGAGAGGGGCGACTAATTCACCCCTCCACTTT. Amino acid sequence: CASSFERGATNSPLHF.

This clone was seen more than once but under ten times. The chain carries TRBV18 and TRBJ1-1, with D unclear. Deletions cut 3 bases from V and 7 bases from J, with 9 bases between. Per germline, CDR1 KGHSH and CDR2 LQKENI. The CDR3 is 12 residues long. CDR3 sequence reads: CASSPGGSEAFF. CDR3 sequence (DNA): TGTGCCAGCTCACCGGGAGGGAGTGAAGCTTTCTTT.

This rearrangement joins TRBV7-2 to TRBJ2-7, with D hard to call. With 4 bases removed from V and 2 bases from J, the gap between germline ends came to 15 bases. The CDR3 consists of 15 residues. The V gene's germline CDR1 is SGHTA and CDR2 FQGNSA. The DNA for the CDR3 is TGTGCCAGCAGCTCGACGGCTGGCGGTCCCTACGAGCAGTACTTC. This codes for CASSSTAGGPYEQYF.